Each of the 22 T cell receptor beta chains below was sequenced from the same sample in a study of metastatic and nonmetastatic thyroid tumors. TCRdb re-called clones from the PCR reads using MiXCR. There are under 95,000 clones in the sample; about 9.1% occur only once, and 8.8% lies in the top ten. Nobody among the patients had been given any treatment before thyroid surgery. Source material: blood. These receptor sequences come from a female donor with papillary thyroid cancer or a benign thyroid nodule (not recorded which). Some clones in this sample may be carry-over from other donors' samples.

The chain couples TRBV5-5 to TRBJ1-1; D is ambiguous. V lost 1 base, J lost 8 bases, and 6 bases lay in between. CDR1 and CDR2 from the germline V gene are SGHKS and YYEKEE (reference sequence). The CDR3 is 11 residues long. Written as DNA, the CDR3 is TGTGCCAGCAGCTTGCAGATAGAAGCTTTCTTT. Its translation is CASSLQIEAFF. Variable domain in full (rest from reference TRBV5-5 and TRBJ1-1): DAGVTQSPTHLIKTRGQQVTLRCSPISGHKSVSWYQQVLGQGPQFIFQYYEKEERGRGNFPDRFSARQFPNYSSELNVNALLLGDSALYLCASSLQIEAFFGQGTRLTVV.

CDR3 sequence reads: CASSLSAYSNQPQHF. The DNA for the CDR3 is TGTGCCAGCAGCTTGTCAGCTTATAGCAATCAGCCCCAGCATTTT. The rearrangement uses TRBV5-6 and TRBJ1-5, with D unresolved. V was clipped by 1 base and J by 0 bases, with 8 bases between them. The germline gives CDR1 SGHDT, CDR2 YYEEEE. The CDR3 length is 15 residues.

At least ten counts were recorded for this clone. The V gene is TRBV6-5, the J gene TRBJ1-1, with 7 bases that match TRBD1. The CDR3 length is 16 residues. Trimming cost V 0 bases and J 6 bases; bases outside gene matches: 10. Looked up from germline, CDR1 is MNHEY and CDR2 is SVGAGI. The DNA for the CDR3 is TGTGCCAGCAGTTACTCGCTACAGGGGCTGGGGCCTGAAGCTTTCTTT. It specifies CASSYSLQGLGPEAFF.

At least ten counts were recorded for this clone. The chain couples TRBV6-4 to TRBJ2-3, with 7 bases that match TRBD1. The CDR3 contains 15 residues. Trimming removed 5 bases from V and 2 bases from J; junction bases left unmatched: 7. Germline CDR1 reads MRHNA; CDR2 reads SNTAGT. The CDR3 bases are TGTGCCAGCAGTATCACGACAGGGCCCACAGATACGCAGTATTTT. This codes for CASSITTGPTDTQYF.

The rearrangement joins TRBV20-1 to TRBJ1-2, with TRBD1 matching over 8 bases. The trim removed 0 bases at V and 7 bases at J, leaving 13 bases unmatched. Germline V gene data show CDR1 as DFQATT and CDR2 as SNEGSKA (reference sequence). The CDR3 is made up of 16 amino acids. DNA for the CDR3: TGCAGTGCTAGAGATAGTCCCTTGGCAGGGGGCAGTGGCTACACCTTC. Translation: CSARDSPLAGGSGYTF.

This clone was detected many times. The rearrangement links TRBV30 to TRBJ2-3; 7 nucleotides match TRBD2. CDR1 and CDR2 (germline): GTSNPN, SVGIG (reference sequence). The CDR3 contains 14 residues. With V trimmed by 2 bases and J by 9 bases, 11 bases remained unmatched. CDR3 sequence reads: CAWSTSETEGTQYF. DNA of the CDR3: TGTGCCTGGAGTACTAGCGAGACTGAGGGAACGCAGTATTTT.

This clone was detected many times. This chain joins TRBV6-1 and TRBJ2-2; D call uncertain. V was cut by 6 bases and J by 9 bases, with 8 bases left in between. The CDR3 consists of 11 residues. CDR1 is MNHNS, CDR2 SASEGT, per germline. CDR3 sequence: CASRLEWELFF. The CDR3 DNA follows: TGTGCCAGCAGGCTTGAGTGGGAGCTGTTTTTT.

The rearrangement links TRBV6-1 to TRBJ2-7; the match to TRBD1 covers 7 bases. Germline lookup yields CDR1 MNHNS and CDR2 SASEGT. J lost 0 bases, V lost 1 base, and 3 bases had no gene match. The CDR3 has 15 residues. CDR3 sequence reads: CASSEGGDSSYEQYF. The CDR3 DNA follows: TGTGCCAGCAGTGAAGGTGGGGACAGCTCCTACGAGCAGTACTTC.

This clone was picked up many times. The chain is built from TRBV2 and TRBJ1-6, with TRBD1 as a possible D gene (6 bases). CDR3 length: 14 amino acids. Germline lookup yields CDR1 SNHLY and CDR2 FYNNEI. V was shortened by 8 bases and J by 9 bases, with 17 bases between the two germline ends. This chain's CDR3 is CASASQGSSSPLHF. The DNA for the CDR3 is TGTGCCAGCGCCTCACAGGGTTCTTCTTCACCCCTCCACTTT.

As concerns this clone: With a much larger clone just one base away, this may be a read error. Other DNA sequences in this sample translate to the same CDR3. This chain uses TRBV3-1 with TRBJ2-5; D gene uncertain. V was shortened by 1 base and J by 8 bases, with 5 bases between the two germline ends. Germline CDR1 is LGHDT and CDR2 is YNNKEL (reference sequence). CDR3 length: 11 amino acids. The CDR3 sequence is CASSQVETQYF. CDR3 sequence (DNA): TGTGCCAGCAGCCAAGTGGAAACCCAGTACTTC.

There are a few counts of this clone. A much larger clone differs from this one at a single base, so this may be a read error. This same CDR3 is encoded by further DNA sequences in the sample. The V gene is TRBV6-2 or TRBV6-3, the J gene TRBJ2-1; 16 positions agree with TRBD2. This CDR3 is 17 amino acids long. Germline V gene lookup returns CDR1 MNHEY and CDR2 SVGEGT. CDR3 sequence: CASRPGLAGGRTNEQFF. As DNA, the CDR3 is TGTGCCAGCAGGCCGGGACTAGCGGGGGGGCGTACCAATGAGCAATTCTTC.

This clone has a count of ten or more. The J gene is TRBJ2-5, the V gene TRBV18; D remains unclear. This CDR3 spans 14 amino acids. Germline lookup yields CDR1 KGHSH and CDR2 LQKENI. The V gene lost 0 bases and the J gene lost 4 bases, with 9 bases spanning the gap. CDR3 DNA: TGTGCCAGCTCACCACCGAGCCTATTAGAGACCCAGTACTTC. Encoded protein: CASSPPSLLETQYF.

This clone showed up just a few times. Just one base apart from a much larger clone, this may be a read error. The same CDR3 can be traced to other DNA sequences in this sample. The chain couples TRBV7-6 to TRBJ2-1; TRBD2 matches at 11 bases. The CDR3 loop spans 16 amino acids. The germline CDR1 and CDR2 sequences are SGHVS and FNYEAQ. V was pared by 5 bases and J by 4 bases, with 7 bases of the junction left unmatched. The CDR3 region is CASSRLAGGEYNEQFF. CDR3 nucleotides: TGTGCCAGCAGCCGGCTAGCGGGGGGCGAGTACAATGAGCAGTTCTTC.

This clone was recorded at least ten times. This chain connects TRBV2 to TRBJ1-2, with D perhaps matching TRBD1 (5 bases). Trimming shortened V by 8 bases and J by 3 bases, and 16 bases separated the two germline ends. The CDR3 contains 14 residues. CDR1 is SNHLY and CDR2 is FYNNEI in the germline V gene. In nucleotides, the CDR3 is TGTGCCAGCGACGGTTCGGGGCTCGACTATGGCTACACCTTC. It yields the protein CASDGSGLDYGYTF.

This clone was found many times. The rearrangement links TRBV6-4 to TRBJ2-3, with TRBD1 matching over 8 bases. Looked up from germline, CDR1 is MRHNA and CDR2 is SNTAGT. Trimming removed 0 bases from V and 1 base from J; junction bases left unmatched: 0. The CDR3 consists of 15 residues. The CDR3 loop reads CASSDSQGGTDTQYF. Here the CDR3 DNA reads TGTGCCAGCAGTGACTCACAGGGGGGCACAGATACGCAGTATTTT.

The chain is built from TRBV20-1 and TRBJ1-3, with D unclear. V dropped 5 bases and J dropped 7 bases, with 18 bases sitting between them. Germline CDR1 reads DFQATT; CDR2 reads SNEGSKA (reference sequence). The CDR3 totals 14 residues. The CDR3 reads CSAAATEDRNTIYF. The CDR3, as DNA: TGCAGTGCTGCCGCAACAGAAGATCGCAACACCATATATTTT.

DNA of the CDR3: TGTGCCTGGAGCGGAATGACAGGGTCCTATGGCTACACCTTC. It specifies CAWSGMTGSYGYTF. The chain joins TRBV30 to TRBJ1-2, with TRBD1 matching 7 bases. After removal of 3 bases from V and 4 bases from J, the junction contained 8 bases not matched to a gene. Germline CDR1 reads GTSNPN; CDR2 reads SVGIG (reference sequence). This CDR3 spans 14 amino acids. The full variable domain, rest sourced from reference TRBV30 and TRBJ1-2, is SQTIHQWPATLVQPVGSPLSLECTVEGTSNPNLYWYRQAAGRGLQLLFYSVGIGQISSEVPQNLSASRPQDRQFILSSKKLLLSDSGFYLCAWSGMTGSYGYTFGSGTRLTVV.

The CDR3 here is CASSISQLGGSDTQYF. In nucleotides, the CDR3 is TGTGCCAGTAGTATATCCCAACTTGGGGGCTCAGATACGCAGTATTTT. The V and J genes are TRBV19 and TRBJ2-3; TRBD1 might be the D (6 bases). Germline CDR1 is LNHDA and CDR2 is SQIVND (reference sequence). The CDR3 covers 16 residues. Between the trimmed V and J ends, which lost 2 bases and 4 bases, there was a span of 16 bases.

This clone was seen many times. The rearrangement joins TRBV9 to TRBJ2-7; 7 bases agree with TRBD2. The CDR3 sequence is 15 residues long. V lost 2 bases, J lost 3 bases, and 8 bases stayed unmatched. Looked up from germline, CDR1 is SGDLS and CDR2 is YYNGEE. The CDR3 reads CASSVSGTVNYEQYF. CDR3 sequence (DNA): TGTGCCAGCAGCGTGAGCGGGACGGTTAACTACGAGCAGTACTTC.

The table lists this clone with many counts. The chain has TRBV5-6 and TRBJ2-7; 9 bases are shared with TRBD1. V lost 0 bases to trimming and J lost 2 bases; unmatched junction nucleotides: 15. Germline lookup yields CDR1 SGHDT and CDR2 YYEEEE. This CDR3 is 19 amino acids long. The CDR3 sequence is CASSLVFGQRDRAAYEQYF. DNA for the CDR3: TGTGCCAGCAGCTTGGTATTTGGCCAAAGGGACAGGGCCGCCTACGAGCAGTACTTC.

This clone was seen many times. The rearrangement uses TRBV5-1 and TRBJ2-1; D unresolved. The CDR3 runs 13 residues. The germline V gene has CDR1 SGHRS and CDR2 YFSETQ. V dropped 4 bases and J dropped 4 bases, with 9 bases sitting between them. CDR3 DNA sequence: TGCGCCAGCAGCCCGGACGGGTACAATGAGCAGTTCTTC. Its protein is CASSPDGYNEQFF.

This clone was counted many times. V usage is TRBV7-2 and J usage is TRBJ1-4; D is possibly TRBD1 (6 bases). This CDR3 spans 14 amino acids. The germline gives CDR1 SGHTA, CDR2 FQGNSA. Trimming removed 3 bases from V and 8 bases from J, with 13 bases in between. CDR3 sequence (DNA): TGTGCCAGCAGCTTCCAGGGGATAAGAGAAAAACTGTTTTTT. Protein sequence: CASSFQGIREKLFF.